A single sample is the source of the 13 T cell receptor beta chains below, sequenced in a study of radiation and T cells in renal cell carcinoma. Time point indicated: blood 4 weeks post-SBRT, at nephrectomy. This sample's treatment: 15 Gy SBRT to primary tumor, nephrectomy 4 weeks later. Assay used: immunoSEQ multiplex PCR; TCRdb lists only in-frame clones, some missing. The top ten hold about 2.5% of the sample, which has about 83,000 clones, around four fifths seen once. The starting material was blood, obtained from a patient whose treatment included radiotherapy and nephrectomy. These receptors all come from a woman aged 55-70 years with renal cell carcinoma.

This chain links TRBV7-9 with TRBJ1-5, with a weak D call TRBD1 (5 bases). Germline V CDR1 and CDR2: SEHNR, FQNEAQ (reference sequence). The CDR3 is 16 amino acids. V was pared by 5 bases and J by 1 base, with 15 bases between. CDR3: CASSHLGRGSNQPQHF. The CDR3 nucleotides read TGTGCCAGCAGCCACTTAGGGAGGGGCAGCAATCAGCCCCAGCATTTT.

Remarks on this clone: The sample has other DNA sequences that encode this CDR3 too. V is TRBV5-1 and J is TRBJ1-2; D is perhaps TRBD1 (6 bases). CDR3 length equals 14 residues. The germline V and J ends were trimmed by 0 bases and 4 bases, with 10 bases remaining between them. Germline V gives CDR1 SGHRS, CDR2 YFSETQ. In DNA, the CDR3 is TGCGCCAGCAGCTTGGATGGGGGCGCCTATGGCTACACCTTC. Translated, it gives CASSLDGGAYGYTF.

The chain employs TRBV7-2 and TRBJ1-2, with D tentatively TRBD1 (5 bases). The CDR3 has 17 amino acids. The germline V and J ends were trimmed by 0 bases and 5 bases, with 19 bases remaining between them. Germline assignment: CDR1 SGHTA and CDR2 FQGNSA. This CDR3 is CASSLAKGQTSFYGYTF. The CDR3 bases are TGTGCCAGCAGCTTAGCGAAGGGGCAGACTAGTTTTTATGGCTACACCTTC.

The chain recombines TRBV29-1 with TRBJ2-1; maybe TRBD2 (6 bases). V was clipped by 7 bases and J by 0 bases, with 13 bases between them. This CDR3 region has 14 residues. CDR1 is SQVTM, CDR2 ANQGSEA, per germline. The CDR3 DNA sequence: TGCAGCGCCGCTACAGCGGGCTCCTACAATGAGCAGTTCTTC. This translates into CSAATAGSYNEQFF.

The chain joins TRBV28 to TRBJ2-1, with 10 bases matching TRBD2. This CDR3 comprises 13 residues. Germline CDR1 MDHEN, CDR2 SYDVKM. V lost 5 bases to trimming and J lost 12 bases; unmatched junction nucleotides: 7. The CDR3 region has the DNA TGTGCCAGCAGTCAGAGCGGGAGGGTCCTGCAGTTCTTC. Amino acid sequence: CASSQSGRVLQFF.

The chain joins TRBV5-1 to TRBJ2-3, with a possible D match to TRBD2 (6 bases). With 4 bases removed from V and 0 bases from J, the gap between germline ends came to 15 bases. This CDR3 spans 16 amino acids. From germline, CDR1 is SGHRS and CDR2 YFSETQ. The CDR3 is CASSPMFGGSTDTQYF. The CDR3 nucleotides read TGCGCCAGCAGCCCGATGTTCGGGGGTAGCACAGATACGCAGTATTTT.

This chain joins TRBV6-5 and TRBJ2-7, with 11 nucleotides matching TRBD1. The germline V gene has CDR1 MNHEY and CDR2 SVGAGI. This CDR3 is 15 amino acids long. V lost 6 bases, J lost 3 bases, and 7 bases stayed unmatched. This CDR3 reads CASRGDRGLSYEQYF. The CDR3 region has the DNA TGTGCCAGCAGGGGGGACAGGGGGTTAAGCTACGAGCAGTACTTC.

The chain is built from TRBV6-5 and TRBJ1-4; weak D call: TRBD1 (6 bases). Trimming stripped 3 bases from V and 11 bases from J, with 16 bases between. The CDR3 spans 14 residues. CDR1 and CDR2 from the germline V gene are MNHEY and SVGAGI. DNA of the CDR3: TGTGCCAGCAGTTATGGTCAGGGGCTAAAGAAACTGTTTTTT. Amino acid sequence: CASSYGQGLKKLFF.

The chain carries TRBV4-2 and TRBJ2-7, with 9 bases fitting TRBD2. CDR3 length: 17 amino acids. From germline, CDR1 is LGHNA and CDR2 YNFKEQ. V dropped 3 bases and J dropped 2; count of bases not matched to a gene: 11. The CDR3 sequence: CASSQVMGLAAAYEQYF. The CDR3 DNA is TGTGCCAGCAGCCAGGTGATGGGACTAGCTGCCGCCTACGAGCAGTACTTC.

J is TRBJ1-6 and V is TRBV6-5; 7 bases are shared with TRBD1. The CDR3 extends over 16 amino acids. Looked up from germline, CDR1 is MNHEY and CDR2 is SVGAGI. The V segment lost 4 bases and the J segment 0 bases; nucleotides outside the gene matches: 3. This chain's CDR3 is CASSSRQGSYNSPLHF. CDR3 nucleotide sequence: TGTGCCAGCAGTTCTCGACAGGGCTCCTATAATTCACCCCTCCACTTT.

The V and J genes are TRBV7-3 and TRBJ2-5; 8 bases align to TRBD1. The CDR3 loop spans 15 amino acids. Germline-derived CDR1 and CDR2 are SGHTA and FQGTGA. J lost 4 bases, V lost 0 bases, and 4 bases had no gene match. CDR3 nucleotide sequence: TGTGCCAGCAGCTTAACTGGACAGGGAAGAGAGACCCAGTACTTC. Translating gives CASSLTGQGRETQYF. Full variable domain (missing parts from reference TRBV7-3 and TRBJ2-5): GAGVSQTPSNKVTEKGKYVELRCDPISGHTALYWYRQSLGQGPEFLIYFQGTGAADDSGLPNDRFFAVRPEGSVSTLKIQRTERGDSAVYLCASSLTGQGRETQYFGPGTRLLVL.

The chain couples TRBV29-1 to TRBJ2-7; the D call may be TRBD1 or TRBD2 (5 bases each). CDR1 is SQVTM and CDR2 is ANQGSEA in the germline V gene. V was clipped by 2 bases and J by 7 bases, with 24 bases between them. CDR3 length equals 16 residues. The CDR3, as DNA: TGCAGCGTTGAACGGGCTCAGGGCGGGCGAACGGGGGAGCAGTACTTC. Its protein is CSVERAQGGRTGEQYF.

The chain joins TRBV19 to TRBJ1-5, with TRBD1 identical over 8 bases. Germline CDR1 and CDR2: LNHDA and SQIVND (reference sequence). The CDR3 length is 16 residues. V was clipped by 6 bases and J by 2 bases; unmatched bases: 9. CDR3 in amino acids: CASRPTVDRGNQPQHF. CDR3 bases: TGTGCCAGTAGGCCCACCGTGGACAGGGGCAATCAGCCCCAGCATTTT.